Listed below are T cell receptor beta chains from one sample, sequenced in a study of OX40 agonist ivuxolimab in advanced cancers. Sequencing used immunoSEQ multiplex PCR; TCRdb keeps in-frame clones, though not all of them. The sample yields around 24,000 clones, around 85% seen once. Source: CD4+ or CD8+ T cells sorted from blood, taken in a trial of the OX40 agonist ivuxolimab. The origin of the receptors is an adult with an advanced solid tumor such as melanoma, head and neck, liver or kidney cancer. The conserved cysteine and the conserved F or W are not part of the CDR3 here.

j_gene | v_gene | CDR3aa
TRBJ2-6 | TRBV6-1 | ASSVFRTPTGANVLT
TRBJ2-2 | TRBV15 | ATSRDVAATNTGELF
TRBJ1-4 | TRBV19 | ASSAGTASGEKLF
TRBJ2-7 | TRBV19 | ASSTRPWTSGAYEQY
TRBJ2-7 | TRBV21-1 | ASSKGGGACSYEQY
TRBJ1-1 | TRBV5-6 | ASRTGAHTEAF
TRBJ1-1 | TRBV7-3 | ASSGILTEAF
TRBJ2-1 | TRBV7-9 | ASSVSGVSYNEQF
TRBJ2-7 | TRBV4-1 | ASSRQGGDYEQY
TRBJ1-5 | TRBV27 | ASSRYSNQPQH
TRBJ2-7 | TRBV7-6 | ASSLGTGVSYEQY
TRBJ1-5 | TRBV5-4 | ASSFSGAVNQPQH
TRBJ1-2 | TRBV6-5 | ASSSPDIYGYT
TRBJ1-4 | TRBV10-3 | AIRDSLGEKLF
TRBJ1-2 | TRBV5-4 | ASSLDGRGDGYT
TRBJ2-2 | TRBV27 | ASSLSSQGTGELF
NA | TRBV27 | ASRSWTSGYEQY
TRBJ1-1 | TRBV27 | ASSSQSRDTEAF
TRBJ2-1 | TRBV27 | ASRGWEDSNEQF
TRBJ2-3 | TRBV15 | ATSRETGSTDTQY
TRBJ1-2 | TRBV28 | ASSLLQGYGYT
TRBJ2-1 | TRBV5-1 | ASSGGQGDNEQF
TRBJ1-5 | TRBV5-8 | ASRSRGDGANQPQH
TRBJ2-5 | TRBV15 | ATSRDWSDQETQY
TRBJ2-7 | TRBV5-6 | ASSLVNEQY
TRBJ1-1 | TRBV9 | ASSAGSGSAEAF
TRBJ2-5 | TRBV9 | ASSVAGTAGEETQY
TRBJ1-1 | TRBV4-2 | ASSQAQQTTEAF
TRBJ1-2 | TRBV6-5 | ASRGGAGILLGYT
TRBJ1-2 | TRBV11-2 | ASSLLTGGDGYT
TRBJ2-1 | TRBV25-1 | ASSLAGGRNEQF
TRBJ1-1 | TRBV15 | ATSRGSVDRYTEAF
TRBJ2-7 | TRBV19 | ASSIGLVVYEQY
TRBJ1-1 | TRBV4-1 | ASSQGSPGPNTEAF
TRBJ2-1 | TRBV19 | ASSIGSYNEQF
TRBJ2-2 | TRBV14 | ASSLTSGSYTGELF
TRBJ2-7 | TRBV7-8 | ASSLSPGTTYEQY
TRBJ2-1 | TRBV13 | ASSFSQGYNEQF
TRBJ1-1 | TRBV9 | ASSAEQRNTEAF
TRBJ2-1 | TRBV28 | ASSMGQGIGEQF
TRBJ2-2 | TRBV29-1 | SVEPGTGTGELF
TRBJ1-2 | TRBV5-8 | ASSQTGGGYGYT
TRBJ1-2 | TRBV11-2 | ASSLGEGYGYT
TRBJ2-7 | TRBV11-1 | ASSLVGRHEQY
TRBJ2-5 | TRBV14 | ASSQDEGAVETQY
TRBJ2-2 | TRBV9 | ASSVGQGAGELF
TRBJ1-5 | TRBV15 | ATSRAGVGQPQH
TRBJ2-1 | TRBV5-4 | ASSSRAGRSYNEQF
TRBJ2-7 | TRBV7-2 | ASSLGLAGDEQY
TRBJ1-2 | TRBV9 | ASSVGYGYT
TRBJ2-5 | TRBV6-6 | ASSGTQY
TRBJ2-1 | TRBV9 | ASSPSGLEDNEQF